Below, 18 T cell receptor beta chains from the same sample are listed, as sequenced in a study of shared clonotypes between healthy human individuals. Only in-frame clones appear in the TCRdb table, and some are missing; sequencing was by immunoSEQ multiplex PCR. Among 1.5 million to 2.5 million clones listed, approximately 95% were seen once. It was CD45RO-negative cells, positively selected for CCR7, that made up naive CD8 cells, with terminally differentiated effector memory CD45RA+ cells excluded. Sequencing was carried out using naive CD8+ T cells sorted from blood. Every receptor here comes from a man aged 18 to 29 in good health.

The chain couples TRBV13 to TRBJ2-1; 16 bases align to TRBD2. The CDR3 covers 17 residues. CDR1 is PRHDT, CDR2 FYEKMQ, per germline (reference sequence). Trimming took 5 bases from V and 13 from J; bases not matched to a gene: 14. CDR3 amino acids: CASSALPGLAGGPPQFF. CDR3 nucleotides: TGTGCCAGCAGCGCCCTACCGGGACTAGCGGGGGGGCCCCCCCAGTTCTTC.

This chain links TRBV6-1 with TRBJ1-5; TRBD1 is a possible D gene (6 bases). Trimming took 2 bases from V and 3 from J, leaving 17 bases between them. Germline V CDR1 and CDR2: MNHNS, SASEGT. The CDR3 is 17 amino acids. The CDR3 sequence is CASSEIKGTYVNQPQHF. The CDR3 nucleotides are TGTGCCAGCAGTGAAATTAAGGGGACATATGTCAATCAGCCCCAGCATTTT.

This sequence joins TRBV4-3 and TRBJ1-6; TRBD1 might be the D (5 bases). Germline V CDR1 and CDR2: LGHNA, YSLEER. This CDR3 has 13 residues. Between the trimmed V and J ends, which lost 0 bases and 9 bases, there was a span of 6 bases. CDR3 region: CASSQDRASPLHF. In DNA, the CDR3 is TGCGCCAGCAGCCAAGACAGGGCTTCACCCCTCCACTTT.

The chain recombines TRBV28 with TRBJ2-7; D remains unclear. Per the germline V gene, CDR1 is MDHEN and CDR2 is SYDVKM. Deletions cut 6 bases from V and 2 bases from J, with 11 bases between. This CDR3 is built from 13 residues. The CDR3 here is CASSLTTAYEQYF. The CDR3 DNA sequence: TGTGCCAGCAGCCTAACTACAGCCTACGAGCAGTACTTC.

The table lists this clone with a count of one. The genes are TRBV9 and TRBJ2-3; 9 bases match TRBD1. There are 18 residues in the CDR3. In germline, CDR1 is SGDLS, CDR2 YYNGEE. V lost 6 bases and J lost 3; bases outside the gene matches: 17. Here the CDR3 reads CASTLADRGSVPTDTQYF. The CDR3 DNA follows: TGTGCCAGCACCCTAGCGGACAGGGGCAGCGTCCCTACAGATACGCAGTATTTT.

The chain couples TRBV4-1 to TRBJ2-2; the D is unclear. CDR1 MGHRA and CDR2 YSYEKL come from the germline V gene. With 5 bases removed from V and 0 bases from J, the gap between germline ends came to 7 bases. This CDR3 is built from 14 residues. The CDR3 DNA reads TGCGCCAGCAGCTGGACGGCGAACACCGGGGAGCTGTTTTTT. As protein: CASSWTANTGELFF.

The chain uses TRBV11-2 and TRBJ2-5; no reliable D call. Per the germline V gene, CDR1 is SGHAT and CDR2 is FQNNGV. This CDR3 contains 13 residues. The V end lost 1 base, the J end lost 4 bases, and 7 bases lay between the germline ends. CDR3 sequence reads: CASSLAVRETQYF. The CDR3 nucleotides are TGTGCCAGCAGCTTAGCGGTCAGAGAGACCCAGTACTTC.

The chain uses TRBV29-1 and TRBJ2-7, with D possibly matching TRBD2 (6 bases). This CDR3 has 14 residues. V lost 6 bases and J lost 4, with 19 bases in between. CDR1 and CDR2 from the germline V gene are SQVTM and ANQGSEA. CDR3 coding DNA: TGCAGCGTCCGGATAGCCGACCGGGGGTACGAGCAGTACTTC. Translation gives CSVRIADRGYEQYF.

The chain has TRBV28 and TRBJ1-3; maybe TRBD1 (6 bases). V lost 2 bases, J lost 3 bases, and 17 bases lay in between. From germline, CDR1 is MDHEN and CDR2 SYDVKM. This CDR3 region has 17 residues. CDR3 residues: CASSLVQGEGRGNTIYF. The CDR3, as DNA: TGTGCCAGCAGTTTAGTACAGGGAGAGGGGCGTGGAAACACCATATATTTT.

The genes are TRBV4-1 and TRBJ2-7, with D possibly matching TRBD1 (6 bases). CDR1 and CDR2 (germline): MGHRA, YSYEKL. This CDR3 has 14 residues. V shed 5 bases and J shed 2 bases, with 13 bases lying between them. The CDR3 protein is CASSDGTTTYEQYF. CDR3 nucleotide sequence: TGCGCCAGCAGCGACGGGACAACGACCTACGAGCAGTACTTC.

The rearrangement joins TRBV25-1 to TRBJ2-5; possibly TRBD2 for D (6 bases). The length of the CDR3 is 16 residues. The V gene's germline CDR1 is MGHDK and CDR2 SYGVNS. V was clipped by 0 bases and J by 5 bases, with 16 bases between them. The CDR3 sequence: CASSEYATGVDETQYF. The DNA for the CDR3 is TGTGCCAGCAGTGAATATGCGACGGGAGTCGACGAGACCCAGTACTTC.

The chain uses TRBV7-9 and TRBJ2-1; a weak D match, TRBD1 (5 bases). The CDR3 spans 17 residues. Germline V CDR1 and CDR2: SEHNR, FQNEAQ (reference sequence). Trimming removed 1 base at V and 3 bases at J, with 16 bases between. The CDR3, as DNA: TGTGCCAGCAGCTTAGGGGGCTCGACTCCCAACTACAATGAGCAGTTCTTC. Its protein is CASSLGGSTPNYNEQFF.

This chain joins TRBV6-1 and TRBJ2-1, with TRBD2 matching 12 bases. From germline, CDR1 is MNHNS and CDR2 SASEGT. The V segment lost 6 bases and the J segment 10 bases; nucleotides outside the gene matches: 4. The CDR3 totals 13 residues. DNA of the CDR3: TGTGCCAGCAGACTAGCGGGAGGACGGGAGCAGTTCTTC. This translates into CASRLAGGREQFF.

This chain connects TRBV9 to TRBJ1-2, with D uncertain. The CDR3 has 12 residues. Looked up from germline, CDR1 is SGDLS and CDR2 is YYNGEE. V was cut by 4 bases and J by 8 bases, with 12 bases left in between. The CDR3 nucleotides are TGTGCCAGCAGCCAACACACGATAGGCTACACCTTC. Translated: CASSQHTIGYTF.

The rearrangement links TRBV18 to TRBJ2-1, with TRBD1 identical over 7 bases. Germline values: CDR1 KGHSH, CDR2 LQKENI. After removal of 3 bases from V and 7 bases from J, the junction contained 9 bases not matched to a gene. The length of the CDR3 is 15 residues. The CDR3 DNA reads TGTGCCAGCTCACCCCGGGACAGTTCGGGGAATGAGCAGTTCTTC. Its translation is CASSPRDSSGNEQFF.

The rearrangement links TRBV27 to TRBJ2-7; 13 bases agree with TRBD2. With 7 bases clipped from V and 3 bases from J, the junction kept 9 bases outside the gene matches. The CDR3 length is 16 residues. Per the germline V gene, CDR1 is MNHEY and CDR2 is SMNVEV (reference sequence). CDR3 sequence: CASTNLGTSGIYEQYF. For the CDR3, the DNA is TGTGCCAGCACCAACCTGGGGACTAGCGGGATCTACGAGCAGTACTTC.

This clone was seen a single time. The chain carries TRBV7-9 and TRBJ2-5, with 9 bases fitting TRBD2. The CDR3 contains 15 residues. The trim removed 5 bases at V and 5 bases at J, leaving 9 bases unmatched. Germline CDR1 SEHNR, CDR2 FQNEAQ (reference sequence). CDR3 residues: CASSRHSSGGETQYF. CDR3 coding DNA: TGTGCCAGCAGCCGTCACAGTAGCGGGGGTGAGACCCAGTACTTC.

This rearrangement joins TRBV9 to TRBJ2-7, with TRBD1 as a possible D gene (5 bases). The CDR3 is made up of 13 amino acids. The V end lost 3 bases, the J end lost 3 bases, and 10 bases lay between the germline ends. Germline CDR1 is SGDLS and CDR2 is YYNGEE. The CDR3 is CASSGPRDYEQYF. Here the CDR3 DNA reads TGTGCCAGCAGCGGCCCCAGGGACTACGAGCAGTACTTC.